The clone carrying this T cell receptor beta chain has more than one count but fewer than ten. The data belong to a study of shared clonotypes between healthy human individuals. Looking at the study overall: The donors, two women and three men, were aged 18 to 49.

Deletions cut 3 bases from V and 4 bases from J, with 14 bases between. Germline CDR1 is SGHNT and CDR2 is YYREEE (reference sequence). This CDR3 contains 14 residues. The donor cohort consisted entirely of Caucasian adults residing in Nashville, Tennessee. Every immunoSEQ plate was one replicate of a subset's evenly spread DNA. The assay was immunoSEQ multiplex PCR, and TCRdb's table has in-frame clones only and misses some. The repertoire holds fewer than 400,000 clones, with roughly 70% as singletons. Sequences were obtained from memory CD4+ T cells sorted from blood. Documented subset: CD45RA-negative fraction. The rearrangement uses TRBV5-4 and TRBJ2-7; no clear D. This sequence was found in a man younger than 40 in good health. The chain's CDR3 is CASSSSDEAYEQYF. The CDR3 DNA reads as TGTGCCAGCAGCTCCAGCGACGAGGCTTACGAGCAGTACTTC.